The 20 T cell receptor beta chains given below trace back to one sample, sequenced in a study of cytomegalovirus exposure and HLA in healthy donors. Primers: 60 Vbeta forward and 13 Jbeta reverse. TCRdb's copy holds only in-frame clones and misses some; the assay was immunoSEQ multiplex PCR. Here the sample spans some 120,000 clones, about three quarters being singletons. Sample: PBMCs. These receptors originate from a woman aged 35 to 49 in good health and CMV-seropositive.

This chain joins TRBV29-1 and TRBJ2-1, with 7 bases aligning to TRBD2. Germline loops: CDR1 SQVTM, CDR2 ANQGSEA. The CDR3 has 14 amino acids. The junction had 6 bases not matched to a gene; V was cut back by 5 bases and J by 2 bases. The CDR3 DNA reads TGCAGCGTTACTCAGCGGGGCGCCTACAATGAGCAGTTCTTC. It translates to CSVTQRGAYNEQFF.

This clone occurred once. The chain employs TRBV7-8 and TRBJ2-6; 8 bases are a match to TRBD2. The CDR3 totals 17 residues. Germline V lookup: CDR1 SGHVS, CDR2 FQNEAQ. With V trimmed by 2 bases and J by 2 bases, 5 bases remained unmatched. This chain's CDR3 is CASSLRIAGTGANVLTF. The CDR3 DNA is TGTGCCAGCAGCTTACGGATAGCGGGGACTGGGGCCAACGTCCTGACTTTC. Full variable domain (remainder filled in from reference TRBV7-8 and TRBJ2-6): GAGVSQSPRYKVAKRGQDVALRCDPISGHVSLFWYQQALGQGPEFLTYFQNEAQLDKSGLPSDRFFAERPEGSVSTLKIQRTQQEDSAVYLCASSLRIAGTGANVLTFGAGSRLTVL.

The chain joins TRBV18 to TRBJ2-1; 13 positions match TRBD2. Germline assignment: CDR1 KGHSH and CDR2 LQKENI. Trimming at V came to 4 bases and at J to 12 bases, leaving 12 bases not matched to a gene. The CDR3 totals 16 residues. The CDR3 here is CASSLGGLAGVGRQFF. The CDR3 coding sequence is TGTGCCAGCTCACTTGGCGGACTAGCGGGGGTCGGTAGGCAGTTCTTC. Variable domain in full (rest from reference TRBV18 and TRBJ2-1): NAGVMQNPRHLVRRRGQEARLRCSPMKGHSHVYWYRQLPEEGLKFMVYLQKENIIDESGMPKERFSAEFPKEGPSILRIQQVVRGDSAAYFCASSLGGLAGVGRQFFGPGTRLTVL.

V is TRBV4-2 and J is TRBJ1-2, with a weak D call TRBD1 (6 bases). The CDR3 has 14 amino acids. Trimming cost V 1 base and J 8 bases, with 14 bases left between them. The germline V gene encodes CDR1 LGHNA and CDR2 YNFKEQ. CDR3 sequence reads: CASSQGAAGEGYTF. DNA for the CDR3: TGTGCCAGCAGCCAAGGGGCGGCAGGGGAAGGCTACACCTTC.

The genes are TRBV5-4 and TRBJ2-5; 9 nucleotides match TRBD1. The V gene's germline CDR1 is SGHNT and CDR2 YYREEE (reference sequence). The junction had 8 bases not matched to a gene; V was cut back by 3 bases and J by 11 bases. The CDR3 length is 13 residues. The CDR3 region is CASSYTTGGEQYF. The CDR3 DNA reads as TGTGCCAGCAGCTACACGACAGGGGGGGAGCAGTACTTC.

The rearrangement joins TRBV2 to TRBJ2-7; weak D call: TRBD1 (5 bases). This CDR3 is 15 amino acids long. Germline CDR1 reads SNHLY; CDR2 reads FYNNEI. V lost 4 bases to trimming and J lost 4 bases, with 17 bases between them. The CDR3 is CASSGVRQLLYEQYF. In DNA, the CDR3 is TGTGCCAGCAGTGGGGTAAGACAGTTGCTGTACGAGCAGTACTTC.

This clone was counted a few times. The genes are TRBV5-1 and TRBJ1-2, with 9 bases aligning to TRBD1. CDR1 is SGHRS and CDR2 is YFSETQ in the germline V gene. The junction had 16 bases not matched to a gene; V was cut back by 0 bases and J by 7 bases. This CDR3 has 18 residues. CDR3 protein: CASSLAPTGGGLSGGYTF. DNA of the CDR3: TGCGCCAGCAGCTTGGCCCCGACAGGGGGAGGTCTAAGCGGTGGCTACACCTTC.

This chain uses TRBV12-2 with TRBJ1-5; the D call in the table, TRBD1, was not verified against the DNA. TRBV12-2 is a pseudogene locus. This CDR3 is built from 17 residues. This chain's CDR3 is CASRTRTGLTYNQPQHF. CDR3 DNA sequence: TGTGCAAGTCGCACCCGGACAGGGCTTACGTACAATCAGCCCCAGCATTTT.

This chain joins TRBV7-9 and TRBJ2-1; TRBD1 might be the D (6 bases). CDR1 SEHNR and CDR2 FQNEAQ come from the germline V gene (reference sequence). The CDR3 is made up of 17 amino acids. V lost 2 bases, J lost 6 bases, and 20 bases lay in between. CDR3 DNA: TGTGCCAGCAGCTTATGGGGTGGTCAGGGGATAGGCAATGAGCAGTTCTTC. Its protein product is CASSLWGGQGIGNEQFF.

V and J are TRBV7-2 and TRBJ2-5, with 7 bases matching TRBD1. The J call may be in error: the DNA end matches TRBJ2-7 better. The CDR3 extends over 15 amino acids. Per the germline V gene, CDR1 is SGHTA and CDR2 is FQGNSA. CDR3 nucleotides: TGTGCCAGCAGCTATACAGGGGATAGCTCCTACGAGCAGTACTTC. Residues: CASSYTGDSSYEQYF.

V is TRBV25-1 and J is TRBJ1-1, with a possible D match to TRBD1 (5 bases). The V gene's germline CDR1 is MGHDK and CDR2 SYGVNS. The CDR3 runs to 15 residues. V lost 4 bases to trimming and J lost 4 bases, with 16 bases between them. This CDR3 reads CASSVRGFGGTEAFF. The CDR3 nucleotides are TGTGCCAGCAGTGTCCGGGGGTTCGGCGGCACTGAAGCTTTCTTT.

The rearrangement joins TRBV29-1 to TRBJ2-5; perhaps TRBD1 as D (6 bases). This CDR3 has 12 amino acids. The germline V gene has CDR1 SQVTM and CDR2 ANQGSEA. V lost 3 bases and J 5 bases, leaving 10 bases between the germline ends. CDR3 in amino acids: CSVDRGRETQYF. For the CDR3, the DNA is TGCAGCGTTGACAGGGGTCGGGAGACCCAGTACTTC.

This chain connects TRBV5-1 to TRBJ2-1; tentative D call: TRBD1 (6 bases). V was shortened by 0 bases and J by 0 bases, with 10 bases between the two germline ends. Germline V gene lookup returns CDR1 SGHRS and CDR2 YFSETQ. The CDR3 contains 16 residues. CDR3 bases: TGCGCCAGCAGCTTGGCCGGACAGTCCTCCTACAATGAGCAGTTCTTC. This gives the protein CASSLAGQSSYNEQFF.

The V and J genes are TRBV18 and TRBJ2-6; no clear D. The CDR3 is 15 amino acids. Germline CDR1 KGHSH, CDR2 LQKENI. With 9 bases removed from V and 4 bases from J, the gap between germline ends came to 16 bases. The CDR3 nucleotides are TGTGCCAGTAACGGGTTGGGTGCCGGGGCCAACGTCCTGACTTTC. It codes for CASNGLGAGANVLTF.

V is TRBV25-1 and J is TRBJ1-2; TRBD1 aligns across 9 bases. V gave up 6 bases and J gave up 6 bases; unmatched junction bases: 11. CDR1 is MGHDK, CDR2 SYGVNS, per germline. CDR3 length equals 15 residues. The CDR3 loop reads CASRGTGTRENGYTF. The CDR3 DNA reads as TGTGCCAGCAGGGGGACAGGGACTCGAGAGAATGGCTACACCTTC.

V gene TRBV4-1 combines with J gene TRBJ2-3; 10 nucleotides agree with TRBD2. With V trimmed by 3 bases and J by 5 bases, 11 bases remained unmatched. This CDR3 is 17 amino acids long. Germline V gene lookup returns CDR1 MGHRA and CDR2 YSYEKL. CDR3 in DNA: TGCGCCAGCAGCCAGGTCCTACTAGCGGGGCGTCAAGATACGCAGTATTTT. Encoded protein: CASSQVLLAGRQDTQYF.

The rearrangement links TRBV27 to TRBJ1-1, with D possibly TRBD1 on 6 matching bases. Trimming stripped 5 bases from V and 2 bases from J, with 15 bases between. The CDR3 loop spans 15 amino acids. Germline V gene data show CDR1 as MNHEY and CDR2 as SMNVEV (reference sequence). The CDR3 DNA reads TGTGCCAGCAGTCCTTATCAGGGGAGAAACACTGAAGCTTTCTTT. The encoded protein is CASSPYQGRNTEAFF.

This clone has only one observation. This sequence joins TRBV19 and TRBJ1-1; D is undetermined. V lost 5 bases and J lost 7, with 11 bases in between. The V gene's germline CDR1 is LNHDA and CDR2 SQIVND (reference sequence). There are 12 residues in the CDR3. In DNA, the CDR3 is TGTGCCAGTAGTGGGCCACCCTATGAAGCTTTCTTT. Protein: CASSGPPYEAFF.

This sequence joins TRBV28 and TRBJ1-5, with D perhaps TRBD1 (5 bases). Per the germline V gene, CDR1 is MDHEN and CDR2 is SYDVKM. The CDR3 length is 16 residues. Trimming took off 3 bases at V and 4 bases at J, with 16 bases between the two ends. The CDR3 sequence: CASSLVPPGRNQPQHF. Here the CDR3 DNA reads TGTGCCAGCAGTTTGGTCCCTCCAGGGCGAAATCAGCCCCAGCATTTT. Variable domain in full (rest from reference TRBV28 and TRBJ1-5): DVKVTQSSRYLVKRTGEKVFLECVQDMDHENMFWYRQDPGLGLRLIYFSYDVKMKEKGDIPEGYSVSREKKERFSLILESASTNQTSMYLCASSLVPPGRNQPQHFGDGTRLSIL.

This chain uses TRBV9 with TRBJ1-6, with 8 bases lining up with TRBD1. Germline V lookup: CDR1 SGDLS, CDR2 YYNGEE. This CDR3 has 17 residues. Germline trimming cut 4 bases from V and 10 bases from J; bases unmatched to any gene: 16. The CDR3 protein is CASSPGQGGSYGSPLHF. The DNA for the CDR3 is TGTGCCAGCAGCCCCGGACAGGGAGGTAGTTATGGCTCACCCCTCCACTTT.